A selection of T cell receptor beta chains follows, all from one sample in a study of cytomegalovirus exposure and HLA in healthy donors. This table comes from immunoSEQ multiplex PCR, and its TCRdb copy is limited to in-frame clones, with some not included. The table lists 170,000 or so clones, approximately 80% of them singletons. Sequenced sample: PBMCs. These receptors were obtained from a male donor in good health and CMV-seropositive. Both conserved end residues are part of each CDR3. Each record gives: J gene, V gene, D gene, clone size, CDR3 DNA, CDR3 protein. The D gene is left open where the match is weak. Part of the rows lack a size; the others show once, few, many or a class for expanded clones.

TRBJ2-5 TRBV11-3 TRBD2 NA TGTGCCAGCAGCTTAGGACTAGCGGGAGGGAGTCCCCAAGAGACCCAGTACTTC CASSLGLAGGSPQETQYF
TRBJ2-5 TRBV28 TRBD2 few TGTGCCAGCGGTTCAATAGCGGGAGGGGGATTCCAAGAGACCCAGTACTTC CASGSIAGGGFQETQYF
TRBJ2-1 TRBV11-3 TRBD2 NA TGTGCCAGCAGCTTAGGAAAGGGACTAGCGGGACGGAATGAGCAGTTCTTC CASSLGKGLAGRNEQFF
TRBJ2-3 TRBV19 TRBD1 NA TGTGCCAGTAGTAAGGGACAGGGAACCCCAGATACGCAGTATTTT CASSKGQGTPDTQYF
TRBJ1-3 TRBV7-2 TRBD1 NA TGTGCCAGCAGCTTGGACAGGGAAGGAAACACCATATATTTT CASSLDREGNTIYF
TRBJ1-4 TRBV25-1 NA NA TGTGCCAGCAGTGAATTCGCGGGGAGTGGAGAAAAACTGTTTTTT CASSEFAGSGEKLFF
TRBJ2-7 TRBV7-9 TRBD2 NA TGTTCCAGCTGGCTAGCGGGATCCTACGAGCAGTACTTC CSSWLAGSYEQYF
TRBJ1-1 TRBV7-9 NA NA TGTGCCAGCAGCTCGCCCCGGAGGGACACTGAAGCTTTCTTT CASSSPRRDTEAFF
TRBJ1-1 TRBV6-5 NA NA TGTGCCAGCAGTTACGCCCGGGGAATGAACACTGAAGCTTTCTTT CASSYARGMNTEAFF
TRBJ1-5 TRBV30 TRBD1 NA TGTGCCTGTAGGGACATTACAGGGGATCAGCCCCAGCATTTT CACRDITGDQPQHF
TRBJ2-7 TRBV7-2 NA NA TGTGCCAGCAGCTTAGGGGGGGGCCCCTCCGAGCAGTACTTC CASSLGGGPSEQYF
TRBJ2-1 TRBV11-3 TRBD2 NA TGTGCCAGCAGCTTAGAATCGGGCGGGAGGGTCAGCAATGAGCAGTTCTTC CASSLESGGRVSNEQFF
TRBJ2-6 TRBV7-9 TRBD1 NA TGTTCCAGCAGCCCGGGACAGGGCCGCCTCTCTGGGGCCAACGTCCTGACTTTC CSSSPGQGRLSGANVLTF
TRBJ2-7 TRBV27 TRBD1 NA TGTGCCAGCAGTTTGGGACAGAGCTCCTACGAGCAGTACTTC CASSLGQSSYEQYF
TRBJ2-5 TRBV1 NA NA TGCACCAGCAGCCATCTGACGGCTAGCGGCTCCTTGGGGGAGACCCAGTACTTC CTSSHLTASGSLGETQYF
TRBJ2-6 TRBV5-1 TRBD1 NA TGCGCCAGCAGCTCAACCGGGACAGGGAGAGGGGCCAACGTCCTGACTTTC CASSSTGTGRGANVLTF
TRBJ1-1 TRBV5-1 TRBD1 NA TGCGCCAGCAGCTTCAGACAGGGGCTCGCTGAAGCTTTCTTT CASSFRQGLAEAFF
TRBJ2-5 TRBV7-9 NA few TGTGCCAGCAGCTCTCCACGGGAGACCCAGTACTTC CASSSPRETQYF
TRBJ2-7 TRBV7-8 NA few TGTGCCAGCAGCTTAGACTACCAGAGCGAGCAGTACTTC CASSLDYQSEQYF
TRBJ1-2 TRBV9 NA NA TGTGCCAGCAGCGTAGCGGGGGGGCAATTCTATGGCTACACCTTC CASSVAGGQFYGYTF
TRBJ2-3 TRBV7-9 NA once TGTTCCAGCAGCCCCGGGCTAGCCCTTAGCACAGATACGCAGTATTTT CSSSPGLALSTDTQYF
TRBJ1-2 TRBV9 NA NA TGTGCCAGCAGCGTCGGTACAGTGCCTTTGGGCTACACCTTC CASSVGTVPLGYTF
TRBJ2-7 TRBV5-4 NA few TGTGCCAGCAGCCTCGACAGGAGCTCCTACGAGCAGTACTTC CASSLDRSSYEQYF
TRBJ2-1 TRBV7-9 TRBD1 NA TGTTCCAGCAGCCAGGACAGGCCGAACAATGAGCAGTTCTTC CSSSQDRPNNEQFF
TRBJ2-5 TRBV7-7 TRBD2 NA TGTGCTAGCAGCTTAGGACTAGCGGGGTACCAAGAGACCCAGTACTTC CASSLGLAGYQETQYF